This TCR beta chain is from a study of T cell responses to AZD1222 COVID-19 vaccine. Turning to the study itself: Pooled together were second doses at about 4 or about 12 weeks. The study, taken as a whole, reports: No repertoire was sampled before or during the peak T cell response, only after it. Variant regions that are unmutated are reportedly the target of nearly half of spike-specific TCRs. Clonal diversity was possibly underestimated, and white British individuals and females predominated among donors.

The CDR3 is 14 amino acids. The trim removed 6 bases at V and 4 bases at J, leaving 9 bases unmatched. The germline V gene encodes CDR1 DFQATT and CDR2 SNEGSKA (reference sequence). The method was immunoSEQ multiplex PCR; TCRdb's version includes in-frame clones alone and lacks a portion of them. This table has about 84,000 clones, 80% to 90% appearing once. A remark on this clone: Its antigen is not known.

The clonotype comes from an adult in good health. V usage is TRBV20-1 and J usage is TRBJ1-1, with 9 bases identical to TRBD1. The material sequenced was peripheral blood, taken on day 0 of AZD1222 vaccination. CDR3 loop: CSASTGTGSTEAFF. The CDR3 bases are TGCAGTGCCAGTACCGGGACAGGGAGCACTGAAGCTTTCTTT.